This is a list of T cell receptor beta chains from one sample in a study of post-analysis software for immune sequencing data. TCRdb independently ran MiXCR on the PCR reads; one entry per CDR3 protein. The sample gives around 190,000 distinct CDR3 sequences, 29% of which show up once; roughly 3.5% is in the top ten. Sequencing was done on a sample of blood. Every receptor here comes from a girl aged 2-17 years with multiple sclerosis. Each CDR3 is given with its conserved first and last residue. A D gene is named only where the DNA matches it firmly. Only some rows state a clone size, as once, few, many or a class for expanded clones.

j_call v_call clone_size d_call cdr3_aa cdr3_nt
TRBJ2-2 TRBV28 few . CASRTTGNTGELFF TGTGCCAGCAGAACTACAGGGAACACCGGGGAGCTGTTTTTT
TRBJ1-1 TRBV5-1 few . CASSLEGGRTEAFF TGCGCCAGCAGCTTGGAGGGGGGGAGGACTGAAGCTTTCTTT
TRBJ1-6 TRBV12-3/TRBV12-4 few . CTSSRHNSPLHF TGTACCAGCAGTCGCCATAATTCACCCCTCCACTTT
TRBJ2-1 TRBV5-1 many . CASSLSGSYNEQFF TGCGCCAGCAGCTTGTCGGGGTCCTACAATGAGCAGTTCTTC
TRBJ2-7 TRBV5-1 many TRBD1 CASSLALGGSDYEQYF TGCGCCAGCAGCTTGGCTCTAGGGGGCTCAGACTACGAGCAGTACTTC
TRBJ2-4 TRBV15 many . CATSRDSGGTNIQYF TGTGCCACCAGCAGAGATTCTGGCGGGACAAACATTCAGTACTTC
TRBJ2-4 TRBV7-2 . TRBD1 CASSLTQGMTKNIQYF TGTGCCAGCAGCTTAACACAGGGGATGACCAAAAACATTCAGTACTTC
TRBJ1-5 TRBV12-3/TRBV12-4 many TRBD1 CASSPRDRNQPQHF TGTGCCAGCAGCCCCCGGGACAGAAATCAGCCCCAGCATTTT
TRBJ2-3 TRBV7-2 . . CASSLGVLADTQYF TGTGCCAGCAGCTTAGGGGTTTTAGCAGATACGCAGTATTTT
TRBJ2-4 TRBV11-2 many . CASSSGGQKNIQYF TGTGCCAGCAGCTCGGGGGGACAGAAAAACATTCAGTACTTC
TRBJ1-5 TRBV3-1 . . CASSQDPRAGQPQHF TGTGCCAGCAGCCAAGATCCGAGGGCTGGTCAGCCCCAGCATTTT
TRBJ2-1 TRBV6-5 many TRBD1 CASSTLRGLQGRNEQFF TGTGCCAGCAGTACTCTGAGGGGGCTCCAGGGCCGCAATGAGCAGTTCTTC
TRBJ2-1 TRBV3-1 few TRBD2 CASTVVRRERSEQFF TGTGCCAGCACTGTGGTTAGGCGGGAGAGGAGTGAGCAGTTCTTC
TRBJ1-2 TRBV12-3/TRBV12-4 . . CASSLVPSTSTF TGTGCCAGCAGTTTAGTTCCGTCAACGAGCACCTTC
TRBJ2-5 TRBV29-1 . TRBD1 CSVDGQGVTEETQYF TGCAGCGTTGACGGACAGGGGGTGACCGAAGAGACCCAGTACTTC
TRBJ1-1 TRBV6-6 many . CASSEGQVNTEAFF TGTGCCAGCAGTGAGGGGCAGGTAAACACTGAAGCTTTCTTT
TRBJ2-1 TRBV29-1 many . CSVVARANEQFF TGCAGCGTTGTGGCCAGGGCAAATGAGCAGTTCTTC
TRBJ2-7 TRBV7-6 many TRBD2 CASSPRTSGGFGEQYF TGTGCCAGCAGCCCCAGGACTAGCGGGGGCTTCGGCGAGCAGTACTTC
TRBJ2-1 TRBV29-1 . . CSVEARAYNEQFF TGCAGCGTTGAAGCCAGGGCTTACAATGAGCAGTTCTTC
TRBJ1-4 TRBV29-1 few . CSVPGVGEKLFF TGCAGCGTTCCAGGGGTTGGGGAAAAACTGTTTTTT
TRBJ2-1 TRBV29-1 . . CSVEKVYNEQFF TGCAGCGTTGAGAAAGTGTACAATGAGCAGTTCTTC
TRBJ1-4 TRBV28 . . CASTPHGPYEKLFF TGTGCCAGCACCCCTCATGGGCCGTATGAAAAACTGTTTTTT